The T cell receptor (beta chain) under discussion was sequenced for a study of blood T cell repertoires in COVID-19. Study information: Italy, Spain and the United States were the sources of the convalescent and acute COVID-19 samples.

Germline CDR1 and CDR2: SGHTA and FQGTGA. This CDR3 spans 13 amino acids. Between the trimmed V and J ends, which lost 5 bases and 4 bases, there was a span of 11 bases. Seattle patient enrollment occurred during active infection, with longitudinal follow-up thereafter. Per the original data handling: Using reference gene primer amplification, nucleated cell counts were estimated. This table comes from immunoSEQ multiplex PCR, and its TCRdb copy is limited to in-frame clones, with some not included. V, J and clone size reflect that table, while D and trimming were determined from the DNA. This table holds 300,000 to 450,000 clones, roughly 87% found once.

The sample taken for sequencing was peripheral blood. This TCR derives from a woman aged 60-70 years with COVID-19, enrolled during active disease. The V gene is TRBV7-3, the J gene TRBJ2-5; D possibly corresponds to TRBD1 (5 bases). The CDR3 DNA follows: TGTGCCAGCAGCAGGGGCGGAACAGAGACCCAGTACTTC. It specifies CASSRGGTETQYF. Based on the CDR3 plus reference TRBV7-3 and TRBJ2-5, the full variable domain is GAGVSQTPSNKVTEKGKYVELRCDPISGHTALYWYRQSLGQGPEFLIYFQGTGAADDSGLPNDRFFAVRPEGSVSTLKIQRTERGDSAVYLCASSRGGTETQYFGPGTRLLVL.